This T cell receptor (beta chain) was captured in a study of T cell changes during pregnancy in multiple sclerosis. Profiling relied on immunoSEQ multiplex PCR, and the TCRdb table lists in-frame clones only, not all of them. The sample has roughly 51,000 clones, approximately 94% seen once. The V end was cut by 2 bases, the J end by 10 bases, with 20 bases between. In germline, CDR1 is SEHNR, CDR2 FQNEAQ (reference sequence). The CDR3 totals 15 residues. A single count supports this clone. The sample was CD8+ T cells from peripheral blood mononuclear cells, taken before pregnancy. V gene TRBV7-9 combines with J gene TRBJ1-2, with D tentatively TRBD1 (5 bases). The receptor comes from a female donor with multiple sclerosis, enrolled in a pregnancy study. Written as DNA, the CDR3 is TGTGCCAGCAGCTTAACGATCGGGGGAATTAATGACTACACCTTC. This codes for CASSLTIGGINDYTF.